This T cell receptor beta chain emerged from a study of blood T cell repertoires in COVID-19. On the study more broadly: Sites in the United States, Italy and Spain provided acute and convalescent COVID-19 samples. From T cells, B-cell-depleted T cells, or PBMCs came the material, which was cDNA or gDNA.

V was pared by 3 bases and J by 5 bases, with 6 bases of the junction left unmatched. CDR1 is KGHSH and CDR2 is LQKENI in the germline V gene. There are 14 residues in the CDR3. This clone showed up just a few times. Clones were sequenced by immunoSEQ multiplex PCR, and TCRdb holds only the in-frame ones, with some missing. Altogether about 63,000 clones are present, about 90% being singletons, with the ten largest covering around 5.3%. This TCR was recovered from a man between 50 and 59 years old with active COVID-19. The chain carries TRBV18 and TRBJ2-7; 8 bases fit TRBD1. Sequenced sample: peripheral blood. Here the CDR3 DNA reads TGTGCCAGCTCACCCACAGGGGGGAAGGACGAGCAGTACTTC. This codes for CASSPTGGKDEQYF. The full variable domain, with the rest looked up from reference TRBV18 and TRBJ2-7, is NAGVMQNPRHLVRRRGQEARLRCSPMKGHSHVYWYRQLPEEGLKFMVYLQKENIIDESGMPKERFSAEFPKEGPSILRIQQVVRGDSAAYFCASSPTGGKDEQYFGPGTRLTVT.